A selection of T cell receptor beta chains follows, all from one sample in a study of T cell responses to AZD1222 COVID-19 vaccine. Produced via immunoSEQ multiplex PCR; TCRdb's table is partial and in-frame only. The sample contains more than 60,000 clones, 80% to 90% of which appear only once. The sample here was peripheral blood, taken 28 days after the second AZD1222 dose. These TCRs come from an adult who received the AZD1222 COVID-19 vaccine. Both conserved end residues are part of each CDR3. The order of the fields is V gene, CDR3 protein.

v_gene: TRBV5-1; CDR3aa: CASSLEAGTGGELFF
v_gene: TRBV7-3; CDR3aa: CASSLRPTFPGELTEAFF
v_gene: TRBV19; CDR3aa: CASSIRTGGSYEQYF
v_gene: TRBV27; CDR3aa: CASSLYGGGDPGNTIYF
v_gene: TRBV24-1; CDR3aa: CATSEPSQGNTEAFF
v_gene: TRBV7-6; CDR3aa: CASSLAPGTPVEAFF
v_gene: TRBV6-4; CDR3aa: CASYQGRSEAFF
v_gene: TRBV6-1; CDR3aa: CASSALGGDHTDTQYF
v_gene: TRBV10-3; CDR3aa: CAISESQGGPYEQYF
v_gene: TRBV3-1/TRBV3-2; CDR3aa: CASSQGRENTEAFF
v_gene: TRBV3-1/TRBV3-2; CDR3aa: CASSQTRQGGEIF